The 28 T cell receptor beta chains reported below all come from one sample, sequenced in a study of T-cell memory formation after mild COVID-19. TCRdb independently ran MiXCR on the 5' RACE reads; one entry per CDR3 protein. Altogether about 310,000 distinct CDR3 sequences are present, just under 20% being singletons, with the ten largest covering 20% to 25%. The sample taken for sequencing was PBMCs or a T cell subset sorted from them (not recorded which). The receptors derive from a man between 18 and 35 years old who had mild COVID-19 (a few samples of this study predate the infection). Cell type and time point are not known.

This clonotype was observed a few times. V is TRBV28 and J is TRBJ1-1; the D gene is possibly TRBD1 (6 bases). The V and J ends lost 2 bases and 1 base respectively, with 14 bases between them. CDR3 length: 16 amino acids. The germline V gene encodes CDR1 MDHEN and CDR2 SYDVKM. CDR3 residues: CASSLRQGMGNTEAFF. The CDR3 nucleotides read TGTGCCAGCAGTTTACGCCAGGGGATGGGGAACACTGAAGCTTTCTTT.

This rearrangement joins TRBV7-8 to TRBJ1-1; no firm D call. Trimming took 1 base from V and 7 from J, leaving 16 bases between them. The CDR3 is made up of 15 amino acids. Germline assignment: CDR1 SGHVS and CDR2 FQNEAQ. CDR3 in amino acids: CASSLVDRTGNEAFF. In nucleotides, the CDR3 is TGTGCCAGCAGCTTAGTAGATCGTACGGGGAATGAAGCTTTCTTT.

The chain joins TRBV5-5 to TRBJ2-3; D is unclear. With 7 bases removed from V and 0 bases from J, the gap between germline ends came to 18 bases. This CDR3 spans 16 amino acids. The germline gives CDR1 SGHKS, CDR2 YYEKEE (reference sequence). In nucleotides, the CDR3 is TGTGCCAGCGGCCCGGACCAGTTCTCTAGCACAGATACGCAGTATTTT. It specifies CASGPDQFSSTDTQYF.

CDR3 sequence: CSGSTKYNEQFF. CDR3 DNA sequence: TGCAGCGGGTCGACTAAATACAATGAGCAGTTCTTC. V and J are TRBV29-1 and TRBJ2-1; D perhaps matches TRBD2 (5 bases). Trimming removed 7 bases at V and 4 bases at J, with 11 bases between. This CDR3 has 12 residues. From germline, CDR1 is SQVTM and CDR2 ANQGSEA.

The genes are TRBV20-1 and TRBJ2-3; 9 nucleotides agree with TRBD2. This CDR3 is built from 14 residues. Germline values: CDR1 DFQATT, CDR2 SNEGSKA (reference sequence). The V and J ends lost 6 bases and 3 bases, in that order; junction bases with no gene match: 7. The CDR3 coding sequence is TGCAGTGCCCGTGGACTAGCGACGACAGATACGCAGTATTTT. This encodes CSARGLATTDTQYF.

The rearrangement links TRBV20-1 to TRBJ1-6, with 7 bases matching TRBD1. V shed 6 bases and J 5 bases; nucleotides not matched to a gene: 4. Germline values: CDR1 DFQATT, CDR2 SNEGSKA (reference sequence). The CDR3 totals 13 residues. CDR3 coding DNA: TGCAGTGCAGCCGGGACAGATAATTCACCCCTCCACTTT. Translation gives CSAAGTDNSPLHF.

In DNA, the CDR3 is TGTGCCAGCACCCTCGGAGAACAGCCCCAGCATTTT. Translated: CASTLGEQPQHF. The chain uses TRBV7-8 and TRBJ1-5; no firm D call. CDR1 is SGHVS and CDR2 is FQNEAQ in the germline V gene. The CDR3 totals 12 residues. Trimming pared 7 bases from V and 7 bases from J, leaving 11 bases between.

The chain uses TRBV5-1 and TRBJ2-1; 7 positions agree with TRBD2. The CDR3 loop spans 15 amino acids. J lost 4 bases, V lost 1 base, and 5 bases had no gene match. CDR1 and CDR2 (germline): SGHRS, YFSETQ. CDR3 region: CASSLRAGFYNEQFF. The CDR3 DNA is TGCGCCAGCAGCTTGAGAGCGGGGTTTTACAATGAGCAGTTCTTC.

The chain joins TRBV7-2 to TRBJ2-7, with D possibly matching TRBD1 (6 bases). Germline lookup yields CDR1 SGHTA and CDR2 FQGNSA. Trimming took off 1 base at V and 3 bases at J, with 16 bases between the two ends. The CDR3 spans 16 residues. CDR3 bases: TGTGCCAGCAGCTTAGTTCCGGGACATACCGGCTACGAGCAGTACTTC. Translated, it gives CASSLVPGHTGYEQYF.

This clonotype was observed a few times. CDR3 coding DNA: TGTGCCAGTAGTATCCTGAACACCGGGGAGCTGTTTTTT. Amino acid sequence: CASSILNTGELFF. The chain recombines TRBV19 with TRBJ2-2; D gene uncertain. Germline V CDR1 and CDR2: LNHDA, SQIVND (reference sequence). Between the trimmed V and J ends, which lost 3 bases and 1 base, there was a span of 3 bases. The CDR3 has 13 residues.

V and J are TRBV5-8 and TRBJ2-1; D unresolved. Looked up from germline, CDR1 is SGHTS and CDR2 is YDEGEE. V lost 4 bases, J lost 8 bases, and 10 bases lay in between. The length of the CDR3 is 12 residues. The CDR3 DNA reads TGTGCCAGCAGCCCTGGACCCCATGAGCAGTTCTTC. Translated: CASSPGPHEQFF.

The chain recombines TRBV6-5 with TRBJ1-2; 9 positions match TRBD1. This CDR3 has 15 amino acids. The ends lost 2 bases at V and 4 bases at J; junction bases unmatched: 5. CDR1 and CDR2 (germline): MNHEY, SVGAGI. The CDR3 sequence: CASSYRDREVYGYTF. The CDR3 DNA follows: TGTGCCAGCAGTTACCGGGACAGGGAGGTCTATGGCTACACCTTC.

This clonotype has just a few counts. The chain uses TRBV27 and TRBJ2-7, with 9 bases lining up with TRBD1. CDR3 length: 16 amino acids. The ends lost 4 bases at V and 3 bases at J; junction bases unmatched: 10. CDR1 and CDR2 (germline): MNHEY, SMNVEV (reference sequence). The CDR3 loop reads CASSSWGRQGDYEQYF. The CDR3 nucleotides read TGTGCCAGCAGTTCGTGGGGGAGACAGGGGGACTACGAGCAGTACTTC.

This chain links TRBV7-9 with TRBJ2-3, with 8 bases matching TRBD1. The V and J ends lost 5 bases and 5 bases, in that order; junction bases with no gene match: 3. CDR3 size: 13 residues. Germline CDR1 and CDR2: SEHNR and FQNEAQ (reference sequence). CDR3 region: CASSAGTGDTQYF. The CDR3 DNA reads TGTGCCAGCAGCGCCGGGACAGGAGATACGCAGTATTTT.

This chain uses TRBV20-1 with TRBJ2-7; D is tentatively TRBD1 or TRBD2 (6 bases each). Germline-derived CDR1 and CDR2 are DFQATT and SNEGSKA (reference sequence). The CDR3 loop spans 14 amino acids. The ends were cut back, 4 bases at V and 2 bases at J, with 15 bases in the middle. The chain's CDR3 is CSAMEGQGTYEQYF. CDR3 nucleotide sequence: TGCAGTGCTATGGAGGGGCAGGGGACCTACGAGCAGTACTTC.

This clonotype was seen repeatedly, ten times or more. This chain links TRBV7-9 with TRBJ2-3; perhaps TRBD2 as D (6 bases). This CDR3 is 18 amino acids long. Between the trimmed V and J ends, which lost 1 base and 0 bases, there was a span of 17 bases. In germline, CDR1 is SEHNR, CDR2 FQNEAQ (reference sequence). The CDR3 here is CASSLGLDWGTSTDTQYF. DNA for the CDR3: TGTGCCAGCAGCTTAGGACTAGATTGGGGCACTAGCACAGATACGCAGTATTTT.

In DNA form, the CDR3 reads TGTGCCAGCAGCTTCATAGCGGCCAGCTCCTACAATGAGCAGTTCTTC. Its translation is CASSFIAASSYNEQFF. The V and J genes are TRBV7-3 and TRBJ2-1; the D gene is possibly TRBD2 (6 bases). This CDR3 spans 16 amino acids. V shed 3 bases and J shed 0 bases, with 12 bases lying between them. The V gene's germline CDR1 is SGHTA and CDR2 FQGTGA.

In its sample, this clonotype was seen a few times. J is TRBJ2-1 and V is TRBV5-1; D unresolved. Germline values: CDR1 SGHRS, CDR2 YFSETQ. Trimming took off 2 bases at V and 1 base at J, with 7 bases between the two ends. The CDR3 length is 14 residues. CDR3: CASSFQDSYNEQFF. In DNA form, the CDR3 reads TGCGCCAGCAGCTTTCAGGATTCCTACAATGAGCAGTTCTTC. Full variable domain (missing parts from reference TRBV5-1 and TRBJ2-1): KAGVTQTPRYLIKTRGQQVTLSCSPISGHRSVSWYQQTPGQGLQFLFEYFSETQRNKGNFPGRFSGRQFSNSRSEMNVSTLELGDSALYLCASSFQDSYNEQFFGPGTRLTVL.

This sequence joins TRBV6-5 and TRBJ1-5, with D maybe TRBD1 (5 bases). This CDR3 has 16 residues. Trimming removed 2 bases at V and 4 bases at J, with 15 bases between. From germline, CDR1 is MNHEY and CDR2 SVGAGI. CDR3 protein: CASSYGPGRGNQPQHF. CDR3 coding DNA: TGTGCCAGCAGTTACGGCCCAGGGAGAGGGAATCAGCCCCAGCATTTT.

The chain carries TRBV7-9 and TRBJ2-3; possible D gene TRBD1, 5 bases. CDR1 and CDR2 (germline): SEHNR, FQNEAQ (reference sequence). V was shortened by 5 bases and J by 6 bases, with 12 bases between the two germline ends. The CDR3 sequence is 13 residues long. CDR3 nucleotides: TGTGCCAGCAGCATTCAGGGATCCGATACGCAGTATTTT. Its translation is CASSIQGSDTQYF. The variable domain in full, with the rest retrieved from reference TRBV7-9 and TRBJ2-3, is DTGVSQNPRHKITKRGQNVTFRCDPISEHNRLYWYRQTLGQGPEFLTYFQNEAQLEKSRLLSDRFSAERPKGSFSTLEIQRTEQGDSAMYLCASSIQGSDTQYFGPGTRLTVL.

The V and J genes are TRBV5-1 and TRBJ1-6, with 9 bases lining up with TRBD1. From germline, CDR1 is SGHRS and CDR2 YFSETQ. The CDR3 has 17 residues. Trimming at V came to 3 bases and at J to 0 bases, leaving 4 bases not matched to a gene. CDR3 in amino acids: CASSWGQGGSYNSPLHF. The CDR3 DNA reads TGCGCCAGCAGCTGGGGACAGGGCGGCTCCTATAATTCACCCCTCCACTTT. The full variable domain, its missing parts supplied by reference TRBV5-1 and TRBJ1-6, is KAGVTQTPRYLIKTRGQQVTLSCSPISGHRSVSWYQQTPGQGLQFLFEYFSETQRNKGNFPGRFSGRQFSNSRSEMNVSTLELGDSALYLCASSWGQGGSYNSPLHFGNGTRLTVT.

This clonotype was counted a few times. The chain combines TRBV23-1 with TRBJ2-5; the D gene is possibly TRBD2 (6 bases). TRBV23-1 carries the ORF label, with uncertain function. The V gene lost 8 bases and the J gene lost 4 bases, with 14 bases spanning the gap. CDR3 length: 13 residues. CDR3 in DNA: TGCGCCAGCTCGGAGGAGGGTCGAGAGACCCAGTACTTC. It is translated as CASSEEGRETQYF.

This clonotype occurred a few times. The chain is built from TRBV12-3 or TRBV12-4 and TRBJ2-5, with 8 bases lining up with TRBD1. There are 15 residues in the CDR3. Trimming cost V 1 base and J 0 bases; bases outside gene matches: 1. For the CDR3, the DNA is TGTGCCAGCAGTTTAGGGGACAGGAACCAAGAGACCCAGTACTTC. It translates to CASSLGDRNQETQYF.

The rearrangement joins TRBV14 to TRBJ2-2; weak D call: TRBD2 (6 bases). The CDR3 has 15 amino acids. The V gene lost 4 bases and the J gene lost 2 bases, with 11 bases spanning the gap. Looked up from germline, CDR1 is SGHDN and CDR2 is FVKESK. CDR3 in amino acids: CASSPFGGNTGELFF. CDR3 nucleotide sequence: TGTGCCAGCAGCCCGTTCGGGGGAAACACCGGGGAGCTGTTTTTT.

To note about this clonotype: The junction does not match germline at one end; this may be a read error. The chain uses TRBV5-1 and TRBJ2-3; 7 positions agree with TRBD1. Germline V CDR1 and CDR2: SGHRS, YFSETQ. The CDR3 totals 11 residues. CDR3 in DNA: TGCGCCAGCGGGCTAGGGGACAGCCAGAATTTT. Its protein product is CASGLGDSQNF.

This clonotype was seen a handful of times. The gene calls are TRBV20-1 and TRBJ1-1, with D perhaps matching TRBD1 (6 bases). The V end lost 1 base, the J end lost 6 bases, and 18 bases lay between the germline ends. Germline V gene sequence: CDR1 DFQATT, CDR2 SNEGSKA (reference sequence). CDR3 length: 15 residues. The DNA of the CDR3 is TGCAGTGCTAGAGGTGAAGGAGGGGGATGGTCTGAAGCTTTCTTT. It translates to CSARGEGGGWSEAFF.

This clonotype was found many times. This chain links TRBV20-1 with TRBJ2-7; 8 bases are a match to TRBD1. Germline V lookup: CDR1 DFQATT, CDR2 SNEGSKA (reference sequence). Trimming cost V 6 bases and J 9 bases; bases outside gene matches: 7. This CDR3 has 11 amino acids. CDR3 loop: CSAGQGLGQYV. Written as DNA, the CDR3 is TGCAGTGCCGGACAGGGCCTCGGGCAGTACGTC.

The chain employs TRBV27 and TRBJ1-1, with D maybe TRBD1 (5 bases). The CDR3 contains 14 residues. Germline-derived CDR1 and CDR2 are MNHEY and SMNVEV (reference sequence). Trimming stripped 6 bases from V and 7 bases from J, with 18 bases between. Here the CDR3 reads CASRLLTDHFEAFF. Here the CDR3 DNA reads TGTGCCAGCAGACTTCTGACAGACCATTTTGAAGCTTTCTTT.